This T cell receptor (beta chain) was profiled in a study of tumor-infiltrating lymphocytes in primary liver carcinoma. General study findings and limits: The study found a significantly higher top-250-clone fraction in tumors than in blood (p = 0.039).

With a constant-region primer, TCR beta cDNA was made from roughly 500 ng of total RNA. What produced the TCR beta libraries was three nested multiplex PCR rounds using slightly modified ARM-PCR. TCRdb processed the multiplex PCR reads anew with MiXCR; each CDR3 protein has one entry. The table has fewer than 25,000 distinct CDR3 sequences, approximately 72% seen once; the top ten hold approximately 40%. Unsorted bulk tissue, about 19-32 mg of it, served as the source for co-extraction of RNA and DNA. The study found over 80% viable tumor cells in every tumor sample. Details on this clonotype: The antigen is undetermined.

This clonotype was obtained from a man between 40 and 49 years old with primary liver carcinoma and hepatitis B virus infection. The sequenced sample consisted of liver tumor tissue from sampling region 1. Sample subset: tumor region T1, superior pole.

The DNA of the CDR3 is TGCGCCAGCAGCCAAGGGGACAGCTATGGCTACACCTTC. Residues: CASSQGDSYGYTF. The V call is TRBV4-1, the J call TRBJ1-2; TRBD1 matches 7 bases. V lost 1 base and J lost 4; bases outside the gene matches: 0. This CDR3 comprises 13 residues. Germline lookup yields CDR1 MGHRA and CDR2 YSYEKL.